This T cell receptor (beta chain) was identified in a study of beta chain features in type 1 diabetes. Study-wide points: For patients, the naive, central memory and Treg TCRB repertoires appeared more alike than for healthy donors.

This clone was observed a handful of times. Antigen specificity is unknown. The investigators reverse transcribed all of the isolated RNA, so they sequenced expressed TCRB transcripts. Generated by immunoSEQ multiplex PCR, the TCRdb table keeps only in-frame clones and is missing some. The sample includes about 410,000 clones, approximately 14% of them seen just once. Germline V CDR1 and CDR2: MNHNY, SVGAGI (reference sequence). The V gene lost 6 bases and the J gene lost 6 bases, with 11 bases spanning the gap. The CDR3 loop spans 12 amino acids. The specimen sequenced was naive CD4+ T cells from blood. The chain recombines TRBV6-6 with TRBJ1-1, with D unclear. This TCR was sampled from a man between 25 and 39 years old in good health. The CDR3 is CASRPLSSEAFF. CDR3 DNA: TGTGCCAGCAGACCCCTGAGCTCTGAAGCTTTCTTT.